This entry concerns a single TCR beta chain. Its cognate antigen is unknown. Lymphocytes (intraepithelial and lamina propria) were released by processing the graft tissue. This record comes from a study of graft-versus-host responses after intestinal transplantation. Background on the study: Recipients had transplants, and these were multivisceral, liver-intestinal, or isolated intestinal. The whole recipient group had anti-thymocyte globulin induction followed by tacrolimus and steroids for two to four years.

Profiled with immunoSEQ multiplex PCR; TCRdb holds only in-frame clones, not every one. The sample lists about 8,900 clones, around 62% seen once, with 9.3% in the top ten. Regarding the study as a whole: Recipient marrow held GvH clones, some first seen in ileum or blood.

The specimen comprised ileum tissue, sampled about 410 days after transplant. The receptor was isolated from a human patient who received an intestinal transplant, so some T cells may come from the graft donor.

The CDR3 DNA is TGTGCCAGCAGCCAAGACAGCTCTAATGAAAAACTGTTTTTT. Its translation is CASSQDSSNEKLFF. The V and J genes are TRBV7-2 and TRBJ1-4, with D tentatively TRBD1 (5 bases). Per germline, CDR1 SGHTA and CDR2 FQGNSA. V lost 5 bases to trimming and J lost 3 bases, with 10 bases between them. The CDR3 consists of 14 residues. Full variable domain (rest looked up from reference TRBV7-2 and TRBJ1-4): GAGVSQSPSNKVTEKGKDVELRCDPISGHTALYWYRQSLGQGLEFLIYFQGNSAPDKSGLPSDRFSAERTGGSVSTLTIQRTQQEDSAVYLCASSQDSSNEKLFFGSGTQLSVL.